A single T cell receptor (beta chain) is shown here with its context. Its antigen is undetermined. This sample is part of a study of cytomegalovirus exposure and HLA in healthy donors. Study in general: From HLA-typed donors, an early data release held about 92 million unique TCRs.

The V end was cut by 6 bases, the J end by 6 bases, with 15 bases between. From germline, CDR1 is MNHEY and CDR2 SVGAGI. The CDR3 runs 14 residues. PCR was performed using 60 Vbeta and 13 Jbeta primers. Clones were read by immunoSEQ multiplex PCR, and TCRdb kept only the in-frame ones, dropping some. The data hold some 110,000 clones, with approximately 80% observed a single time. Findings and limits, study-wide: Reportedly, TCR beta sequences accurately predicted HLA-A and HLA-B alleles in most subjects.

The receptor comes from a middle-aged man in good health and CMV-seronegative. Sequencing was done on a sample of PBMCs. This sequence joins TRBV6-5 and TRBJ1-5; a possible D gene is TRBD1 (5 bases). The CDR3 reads CASRPGGGGQPQHF. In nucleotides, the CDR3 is TGTGCCAGCAGGCCTGGCGGGGGAGGTCAGCCCCAGCATTTT.